Following are 15 T cell receptor beta chains from one sample sequenced in a study of tumour-infiltrating T cells in Burkitt lymphoma. Clones were sequenced by immunoSEQ multiplex PCR, and TCRdb holds only the in-frame ones, with some missing. The table records fewer than 3,500 clones, 14% of them present only once. The sample comprised tumor tissue. Receptors originate from a human donor with Burkitt lymphoma.

This clone occurred a few times. The chain combines TRBV4-3 with TRBJ2-5; 8 nucleotides match TRBD2. This CDR3 region has 16 residues. Germline V CDR1 and CDR2: LGHNA, YSLEER. The V and J ends lost 4 bases and 13 bases, in that order; junction bases with no gene match: 20. CDR3 region: CASSPTLDGRATGVYF. Written as DNA, the CDR3 is TGCGCCAGCAGCCCAACCCTCGACGGGAGGGCCACGGGGGTGTACTTC.

The rearrangement links TRBV7-2 to TRBJ2-1; 8 nucleotides match TRBD2. The CDR3 contains 15 residues. Germline CDR1 is SGHTA and CDR2 is FQGNSA. V lost 5 bases, J lost 8 bases, and 11 bases stayed unmatched. CDR3 region: CASSPSRGRTYEQFF. CDR3 nucleotides: TGTGCCAGCAGCCCCAGCCGCGGGAGGACGTATGAGCAGTTCTTC. Full variable domain (rest looked up from reference TRBV7-2 and TRBJ2-1): GAGVSQSPSNKVTEKGKDVELRCDPISGHTALYWYRQSLGQGLEFLIYFQGNSAPDKSGLPSDRFSAERTGGSVSTLTIQRTQQEDSAVYLCASSPSRGRTYEQFFGPGTRLTVL.

This clone appeared a few times. The chain is built from TRBV19 and TRBJ1-5; D gene unclear. Trimming took 6 bases from V and 0 from J, leaving 9 bases between them. CDR3 length equals 14 residues. The germline CDR1 and CDR2 sequences are LNHDA and SQIVND (reference sequence). CDR3: CASSPTPSNQPQHF. The CDR3 DNA is TGTGCCAGTAGCCCGACACCTAGCAATCAGCCCCAGCATTTT.

A few counts support this clone. The genes are TRBV6-1 and TRBJ1-3, with 8 bases lining up with TRBD1. Unmatched junction bases numbered 6, after V lost 7 bases and J lost 4 bases. This CDR3 is built from 14 residues. Germline assignment: CDR1 MNHNS and CDR2 SASEGT. In DNA, the CDR3 is TGTGCCAGCATCCGACAGGGGAGCGGAAACACCATATATTTT. Translated: CASIRQGSGNTIYF.

V and J are TRBV18 and TRBJ2-5; 7 positions agree with TRBD2. This CDR3 region has 14 residues. Per germline, CDR1 KGHSH and CDR2 LQKENI. With 2 bases clipped from V and 5 bases from J, the junction kept 5 bases outside the gene matches. CDR3 sequence reads: CASSPNAGEETQYF. The CDR3 coding sequence is TGTGCCAGCTCACCAAATGCGGGAGAGGAGACCCAGTACTTC.

V is TRBV7-2 and J is TRBJ2-1; 9 nucleotides agree with TRBD2. J gave up 7 bases and V 4 bases, and 11 bases lay outside the gene matches. CDR3 size: 16 residues. CDR1 and CDR2 (germline): SGHTA, FQGNSA. Written as DNA, the CDR3 is TGTGCCAGCAGCTCCTCCCTAGCGGGGACACAAAATGAGCAGTTCTTC. It codes for CASSSSLAGTQNEQFF.

This chain joins TRBV6-5 and TRBJ1-2; the D gene is possibly TRBD1 (5 bases). The CDR3 is 14 residues long. The germline V gene has CDR1 MNHEY and CDR2 SVGAGI. The V end was cut by 5 bases, the J end by 3 bases, with 13 bases between. CDR3 loop: CASSTGAEHYGYTF. Written as DNA, the CDR3 is TGTGCCAGCAGTACAGGAGCAGAGCACTATGGCTACACCTTC.

This clone was observed a few times. V and J are TRBV29-1 and TRBJ2-4; a weak D match, TRBD1 (6 bases). Germline values: CDR1 SQVTM, CDR2 ANQGSEA. V was trimmed by 6 bases and J by 6 bases, leaving 12 bases between them. The CDR3 has 12 residues. The CDR3, as DNA: TGCAGCGTGTGGGAACAGGGAAACATTCAGTACTTC. This codes for CSVWEQGNIQYF. The entire variable domain, with the rest obtained from reference TRBV29-1 and TRBJ2-4, is as follows: SAVISQKPSRDICQRGTSLTIQCQVDSQVTMMFWYRQQPGQSLTLIATANQGSEATYESGFVIDKFPISRPNLTFSTLTVSNMSPEDSSIYLCSVWEQGNIQYFGAGTRLSVL.

This clone is large (0.1 to 1%) by share. The chain combines TRBV11-3 with TRBJ2-7, with 7 bases matching TRBD2. Looked up from germline, CDR1 is SGHNT and CDR2 is YENEEA. CDR3 size: 13 residues. V was clipped by 3 bases and J by 5 bases; unmatched bases: 4. The CDR3 DNA sequence: TGTGCCAGCAGCTTGGGCGGGAGAAACGAGCAGTACTTC. Its protein is CASSLGGRNEQYF.

This clone has more than one count but fewer than ten. V is TRBV7-2 and J is TRBJ2-7; no clear D. The CDR3 consists of 15 residues. Germline CDR1 is SGHTA and CDR2 is FQGNSA. V was shortened by 5 bases and J by 3 bases, with 17 bases between the two germline ends. The CDR3 coding sequence is TGTGCCAGCAGCCTTCTTGGTGATTCCCGCTACGAGCAGTACTTC. Its translation is CASSLLGDSRYEQYF.

This clone was observed a handful of times. The chain links TRBV5-1 to TRBJ2-2, with D unclear. Trimming stripped 3 bases from V and 2 bases from J, with 11 bases between. Germline CDR1 is SGHRS and CDR2 is YFSETQ. This CDR3 spans 15 amino acids. CDR3 bases: TGCGCCAGCAGCTCGCCGTGGGGTAACACCGGGGAGCTGTTTTTT. It yields the protein CASSSPWGNTGELFF.

This clone was seen a few times. The gene calls are TRBV5-1 and TRBJ1-1; 7 bases align to TRBD1. Germline V gene lookup returns CDR1 SGHRS and CDR2 YFSETQ. V was clipped by 4 bases and J by 1 base; unmatched bases: 4. This CDR3 comprises 14 residues. The CDR3 coding sequence is TGCGCCAGCAGCCTGGGACAGACGAACACTGAAGCTTTCTTT. Protein product: CASSLGQTNTEAFF. Filled out from reference TRBV5-1 and TRBJ1-1, the complete variable domain reads KAGVTQTPRYLIKTRGQQVTLSCSPISGHRSVSWYQQTPGQGLQFLFEYFSETQRNKGNFPGRFSGRQFSNSRSEMNVSTLELGDSALYLCASSLGQTNTEAFFGQGTRLTVV.

This clone occurred a few times. The chain combines TRBV5-6 with TRBJ2-3; the D gene is possibly TRBD1 (6 bases). The germline CDR1 and CDR2 sequences are SGHDT and YYEEEE. This CDR3 is built from 14 residues. With 0 bases removed from V and 7 bases from J, the gap between germline ends came to 12 bases. The CDR3 nucleotides are TGTGCCAGCAGCTTGGCCGCAGGGGTCTATACGCAGTATTTT. Amino acid sequence: CASSLAAGVYTQYF.

CDR3 nucleotide sequence: TGTGCCACCAGCAGACTTCGGGGGACAGGGAGTGTAAGCGGGAGGGCCCACAATGAGCAGTTCTTC. The encoded protein is CATSRLRGTGSVSGRAHNEQFF. The chain is built from TRBV15 and TRBJ2-1; D possibly corresponds to TRBD2 (10 bases). Trimming stripped 2 bases from V and 5 bases from J, with 34 bases between. The CDR3 is 22 amino acids. Germline values: CDR1 LNHNV, CDR2 YYDKDF (reference sequence).

The gene calls are TRBV7-2 and TRBJ2-1; 8 nucleotides match TRBD2. Trimming removed 1 base from V and 11 bases from J; junction bases left unmatched: 4. The CDR3 extends over 13 amino acids. Germline values: CDR1 SGHTA, CDR2 FQGNSA. CDR3 nucleotide sequence: TGTGCCAGCAGCTTAGTTACTAGCGGTCAGCAGTTCTTC. Residues: CASSLVTSGQQFF.